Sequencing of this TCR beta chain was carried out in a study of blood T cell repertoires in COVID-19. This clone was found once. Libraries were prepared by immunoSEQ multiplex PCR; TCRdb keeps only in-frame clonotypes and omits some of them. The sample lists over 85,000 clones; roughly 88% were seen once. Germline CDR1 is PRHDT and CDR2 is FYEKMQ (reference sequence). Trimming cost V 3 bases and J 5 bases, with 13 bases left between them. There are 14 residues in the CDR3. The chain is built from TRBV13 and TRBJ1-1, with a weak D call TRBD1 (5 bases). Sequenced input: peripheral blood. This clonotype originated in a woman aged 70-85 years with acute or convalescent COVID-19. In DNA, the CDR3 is TGTGCCAGCAGCTTGAGGGGAGGTTGGACTGAAGCTTTCTTT. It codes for CASSLRGGWTEAFF.